This is a list of T cell receptor beta chains from one sample in a study of beta chain features in type 1 diabetes. Clones were read by immunoSEQ multiplex PCR, and TCRdb kept only the in-frame ones, dropping some. The sample has about 270,000 clones, 13% to 15% seen once; the top ten hold around 0.03%. The sequencing input was naive CD4+ T cells from blood. The receptors here all came from a woman aged 40 to 50 in good health. Both conserved end residues are part of each CDR3. D genes are given only for firm matches. The size of a clone is reported for some rows only, either as once, few or many, or as a class for expanded clones.

J	size	D	V	DNA	CDR3
TRBJ2-1	once	TRBD2	TRBV9	TGTGCCAGCAGCGTAGATCCGACTAGCGGGGGTGGAGATGAGCAGTTCTTC	CASSVDPTSGGGDEQFF
TRBJ1-6	few	.	TRBV18	TGTGCCAGCTCACCTACCGAGGGGGTAGGTTCACCCCTCCACTTT	CASSPTEGVGSPLHF
TRBJ1-1	.	.	TRBV6-5	TGTGCCAGCAGATGGGGACTCCGACTGAACACTGAAGCTTTCTTT	CASRWGLRLNTEAFF
TRBJ2-1	few	TRBD1	TRBV4-1	TGCGCCAGCAGCCAAGAGGGCAGGGGGCCCGCACGGTTCTTC	CASSQEGRGPARFF
TRBJ1-1	few	TRBD1	TRBV4-1	TGCGCCAGCAGCCAATCAGGTCCCGGGACAGGGATGAACACTGAAGCTTTCTTT	CASSQSGPGTGMNTEAFF
TRBJ2-1	few	TRBD2	TRBV6-1	TGTGCCAGCAGTGGAAAAGGACTAGCGGGCCCTTGGGATGAGCAGTTCTTC	CASSGKGLAGPWDEQFF
TRBJ1-3	.	TRBD1	TRBV7-8	TGTGCCAGCAGCTACCTGGACAGGGCTGGAAACACCATATATTTT	CASSYLDRAGNTIYF
TRBJ2-7	few	.	TRBV19	TGTGCCAGTAGTATAAGTCAGCGAGAATACGAGCAGTACTTC	CASSISQREYEQYF
TRBJ2-1	.	.	TRBV21-1	TGTGCCAGCAGCAAAGAAACGAACTGGAGCAATGAGCAGTTCTTC	CASSKETNWSNEQFF
TRBJ1-5	.	.	TRBV15	TGTGCCACCAGCAGAGATAATGGGAGGGGTTCGAAGCCCCAGCATTTT	CATSRDNGRGSKPQHF
TRBJ2-7	.	TRBD1	TRBV10-3	TGTGCCATCAGACCGTCGGGACAGGGCGACGAGCAGTACTTC	CAIRPSGQGDEQYF
TRBJ2-3	few	.	TRBV7-9	TGTGCCAGCAGTTTCCCGCAGGGTGATACGCAGTATTTT	CASSFPQGDTQYF
TRBJ1-5	few	.	TRBV5-4	TGTGCCAGCAGCTTGGAGCCCGGGGTGGACGGCAATCAGCCCCAGCATTTT	CASSLEPGVDGNQPQHF
TRBJ2-2	many	.	TRBV5-4	TGTGCCAGCAGCTTGAAGGGGTCCGGGGAGCTGTTTTTT	CASSLKGSGELFF
TRBJ2-3	.	TRBD2	TRBV9	TGTGCCAGCAGCGTAGGAGTCCTAGCGGGGGGTTTCACAGATACGCAGTATTTT	CASSVGVLAGGFTDTQYF
TRBJ2-7	.	.	TRBV5-1	TGCGCCAGCAGCTTGGACGGGGACACTTCTCCCCAGTACTTC	CASSLDGDTSPQYF
TRBJ1-5	.	.	TRBV10-3	TGTGCCATCAGTGAGTCCAGTCAGCCCCAGCATTTT	CAISESSQPQHF
TRBJ1-6	few	.	TRBV25-1	TGTGCCAGCAGTGAAGTGAGGGGGTTTATAGGATCACCCCTCCACTTT	CASSEVRGFIGSPLHF
TRBJ2-3	.	TRBD2	TRBV7-2	TGTGCCAGCAGCCGGGCGGGGGGCGCAGATACGCAGTATTTT	CASSRAGGADTQYF
TRBJ1-4	few	.	TRBV7-9	TGTGCCAGCAGCGACCGGGGGGGAGATGAAAAACTGTTTTTT	CASSDRGGDEKLFF
TRBJ1-2	few	.	TRBV5-1	TGCGCCAGCAGCCTAGGACAGCCGCGACCTAACTATGGCTACACCTTC	CASSLGQPRPNYGYTF
TRBJ1-1	.	.	TRBV6-6	TGTGCCTCTCAGGGGCCGACTGAAGCTTTCTTT	CASQGPTEAFF
TRBJ1-1	few	.	TRBV29-1	TGCAGCGTTAGGAGGACTGAAGCTTTCTTT	CSVRRTEAFF
TRBJ2-5	.	.	TRBV11-1	TGTGCCAGCAGCTTGGCTCTGACTGGACTAAGGGAAGAGACCCAGTACTTC	CASSLALTGLREETQYF
TRBJ2-3	few	.	TRBV9	TGTGCCAGCAGCGTGCGGCTAGCTCCAGATACGCAGTATTTT	CASSVRLAPDTQYF
TRBJ2-3	.	TRBD1	TRBV9	TGTGCCAGCAGCGGAACAGGGGGCGGCTTTAACCGACGCACAGATACGCAGTATTTT	CASSGTGGGFNRRTDTQYF
TRBJ1-5	.	TRBD1	TRBV2	TGTGCCAGCAGCGCCGGACAGGGCCCCAATCAGCCCCAGCATTTT	CASSAGQGPNQPQHF
TRBJ2-4	.	.	TRBV5-1	TGCGCCAGCAGCTTGCCCCCGGCAGGGCTAGCCAAAAACATTCAGTACTTC	CASSLPPAGLAKNIQYF
TRBJ2-3	few	.	TRBV5-1	TGCGCCAGCAGCTTGGCTCTAGCTCTCACAGATACGCAGTATTTT	CASSLALALTDTQYF
TRBJ2-7	few	TRBD1	TRBV7-9	TGTGCCAGCAGCTTAGTGGTCGGGACAGGGACGTACGAGCAGTACTTC	CASSLVVGTGTYEQYF